This record looks at one TCR beta chain sequence and its context. What it binds is not known. Described time point: 2014-2015 season, 7 days after vaccination. Excluded were substance abuse, HIV/AIDS, active cancer, immunomodulatory drugs and active illness. The data stem from a study of follicular helper T cells after annual influenza vaccination. Turning to the study itself: Across the 2013-2014, 2014-2015 and 2015-2016 vaccination seasons, some subjects were resampled.

CDR1 is GTSNPN, CDR2 SVGIG, per germline (reference sequence). V lost 1 base to trimming and J lost 5 bases, with 2 bases between them. The CDR3 spans 10 residues. TCRdb keeps only in-frame clones here, not all; method: immunoSEQ multiplex PCR. The sample consists of around 4,300 clones, around 80% of them appearing once. Study-level findings and limits: Day 7 ICOS+CD38+ clones were most often found later in ICOS-CD38- cTfh cells.

Sample: CXCR5- memory CD4+ T cells sorted from blood, taken 7 days after influenza vaccination. The chain links TRBV30 to TRBJ2-5, with unresolved D. This TCR derives from an adult who received the influenza vaccine. The CDR3 region is CAWSAETQYF. CDR3 nucleotides: TGTGCCTGGAGTGCGGAGACCCAGTACTTC.